The sequence of this T cell receptor (beta chain) was determined in a study of blood T cell repertoires in COVID-19. Background on the study: Spain, Italy and the United States supplied samples that represented acute and convalescent COVID-19. The cDNA or gDNA used as material had been derived from T cells, B-cell-depleted T cells, or PBMCs.

Germline V gene lookup returns CDR1 MNHNY and CDR2 SVGAGI (reference sequence). This CDR3 spans 17 amino acids. With V trimmed by 5 bases and J by 1 base, 6 bases remained unmatched. Original data processing: Nucleated cell number was recorded as an estimate derived from reference gene primer amplification. The repertoire was sequenced with immunoSEQ multiplex PCR; TCRdb's copy has only in-frame clones and lacks some. The DNA gave D and trimming, while V, J and clone size come from that table. The sample carries 250,000 to 350,000 clones, about nine tenths recorded once. V is TRBV6-6 and J is TRBJ2-3, with 13 bases lining up with TRBD2. The receptor was isolated from a woman between 50 and 59 years old who had recovered from COVID-19. The sample taken for sequencing was peripheral blood. The CDR3 region is CASSRQGLAGGTDTQYF. The CDR3 coding sequence is TGTGCCAGCAGTCGACAAGGACTAGCGGGGGGCACAGATACGCAGTATTTT.